Shown below are 12 T cell receptor beta chains from a single sample sequenced in a study of cytomegalovirus exposure and HLA in healthy donors. This PCR relied on a set of 60 Vbeta primers and 13 Jbeta primers. TCRdb's table, derived via immunoSEQ multiplex PCR, lists solely in-frame clones and lacks some. The data contain 150,000 to 200,000 clones, roughly 67% of them singletons. The sample comprised PBMCs. The source of these receptors is a woman aged 18 to 35 in good health and CMV-seropositive.

V is TRBV6-1 and J is TRBJ1-1; D is unresolved. The V end lost 6 bases, the J end lost 4 bases, and 18 bases lay between the germline ends. This CDR3 is 15 amino acids long. In germline, CDR1 is MNHNS, CDR2 SASEGT. The CDR3 here is CASRLPRYSGTEAFF. The CDR3 DNA sequence: TGTGCCAGCAGACTCCCTCGCTACTCGGGCACTGAAGCTTTCTTT.

The chain recombines TRBV30 with TRBJ2-5, with 8 bases that match TRBD2. Losses at the gene ends were 5 bases for V and 5 bases for J; bases not matched to a gene: 1. The CDR3 has 11 amino acids. CDR1 and CDR2 (germline): GTSNPN, SVGIG (reference sequence). The CDR3 reads CAWAGGETQYF. The CDR3 DNA follows: TGTGCCTGGGCGGGGGGCGAGACCCAGTACTTC.

The CDR3 coding sequence is TGTGCCAGCTCACCCCTAAGAGGAGATGGCTACACCTTC. Translated: CASSPLRGDGYTF. The J gene is TRBJ1-2, the V gene TRBV18; D is uncertain. Trimming left V 3 bases short and J 6 bases short, with 11 bases between. From germline, CDR1 is KGHSH and CDR2 LQKENI. The CDR3 spans 13 residues.

The chain is built from TRBV11-2 and TRBJ2-7; TRBD1 aligns across 9 bases. This CDR3 is built from 16 residues. J was trimmed by 2 bases and V by 1 base; bases with no gene match: 6. Germline CDR1 and CDR2: SGHAT and FQNNGV. The CDR3: CASSLVGTGLTYEQYF. Written as DNA, the CDR3 is TGTGCCAGCAGCTTAGTAGGGACAGGGTTAACCTACGAGCAGTACTTC. The whole variable domain, filled in from reference TRBV11-2 and TRBJ2-7, reads EAGVAQSPRYKIIEKRQSVAFWCNPISGHATLYWYQQILGQGPKLLIQFQNNGVVDDSQLPKDRFSAERLKGVDSTLKIQPAKLEDSAVYLCASSLVGTGLTYEQYFGPGTRLTVT.

The V call is TRBV27, the J call TRBJ1-5; D not resolved. The CDR3 extends over 13 amino acids. Germline assignment: CDR1 MNHEY and CDR2 SMNVEV (reference sequence). V dropped 0 bases and J dropped 7 bases, with 7 bases sitting between them. CDR3 bases: TGTGCCAGCAGTTTATCGAACAGCCAGCCCCAGCATTTT. Translating gives CASSLSNSQPQHF.

The CDR3 coding sequence is TGTGCCAGCAGTGAAAAGGGGGATTCACCCCTCCACTTT. Amino acid sequence: CASSEKGDSPLHF. The chain has TRBV6-1 and TRBJ1-6; a possible D gene is TRBD1 (6 bases). The CDR3 has 13 residues. Trimming took off 2 bases at V and 8 bases at J, with 7 bases between the two ends. Germline lookup yields CDR1 MNHNS and CDR2 SASEGT.

The V gene is TRBV5-5, the J gene TRBJ1-4; 8 positions match TRBD1. With V trimmed by 2 bases and J by 8 bases, 5 bases remained unmatched. The CDR3 sequence is 14 residues long. The germline gives CDR1 SGHKS, CDR2 YYEKEE (reference sequence). CDR3 DNA sequence: TGTGCCAGCAGCTTCGACAGGGGAGGGGAAAAACTGTTTTTT. Translation gives CASSFDRGGEKLFF.

The rearrangement joins TRBV6-4 to TRBJ2-3; 10 bases agree with TRBD1. The J segment lost 4 bases and the V segment lost 2 bases, leaving 0 bases of the junction unmatched. The CDR3 totals 14 residues. Germline lookup yields CDR1 MRHNA and CDR2 SNTAGT. The DNA for the CDR3 is TGTGCCAGCAGTGACGGACAGGGGGCAGATACGCAGTATTTT. This codes for CASSDGQGADTQYF.

The chain couples TRBV19 to TRBJ1-1; D remains ambiguous. This CDR3 comprises 17 residues. Deletions cut 2 bases from V and 1 base from J, with 17 bases between. Per the germline V gene, CDR1 is LNHDA and CDR2 is SQIVND (reference sequence). DNA for the CDR3: TGTGCCAGTAGTATATTGCCAGGCCTGGGAGGGAACACTGAAGCTTTCTTT. Protein sequence: CASSILPGLGGNTEAFF.

The rearrangement links TRBV6-1 to TRBJ2-1; D possibly corresponds to TRBD2 (6 bases). Germline-derived CDR1 and CDR2 are MNHNS and SASEGT. The V end was cut by 2 bases, the J end by 3 bases, with 14 bases between. This CDR3 comprises 16 residues. The CDR3 protein is CASSERLGGNYNEQFF. The CDR3 bases are TGTGCCAGCAGTGAAAGGCTGGGGGGTAACTACAATGAGCAGTTCTTC.

The J gene is TRBJ2-5, the V gene TRBV2; unclear D gene. Germline lookup yields CDR1 SNHLY and CDR2 FYNNEI. This CDR3 contains 11 residues. V was clipped by 6 bases and J by 4 bases, with 6 bases between them. As DNA, the CDR3 is TGTGCCAGCAGGAGAGGAGAGACCCAGTACTTC. It translates to CASRRGETQYF.

V is TRBV10-3 and J is TRBJ1-1; 9 positions agree with TRBD1. The CDR3 sequence is 17 residues long. Germline CDR1 is ENHRY and CDR2 is SYGVKD. The trim removed 0 bases at V and 4 bases at J, leaving 9 bases unmatched. The CDR3 region has the DNA TGTGCCATCAGTGAGTCTGTGGACAGGGGTCGGGGCACTGAAGCTTTCTTT. Translation gives CAISESVDRGRGTEAFF.